This is a list of T cell receptor beta chains from one sample in a study of CD8 T cells in Susac syndrome. Via MiXCR, TCRdb re-called the immunoSEQ multiplex PCR reads, giving one row per CDR3 protein. The sample lists about 200,000 distinct CDR3 sequences, nearly 95% occurring once. Sequences were obtained from CD4+ T cells from PBMCs. These receptors were obtained from a human donor with multiple sclerosis. Both conserved end residues are part of each CDR3. D genes are given only for firm matches. The size field is filled for only some rows; it gives once, few, many or a size class.

>TRBJ1-1|-|-|TRBV29-1
CSVVRGNMNTEAFF
TGCAGCGTTGTGAGGGGCAACATGAACACTGAAGCTTTCTTT
>TRBJ2-1|TRBD2|-|TRBV20-1
CSAPGLAASYNEQFF
TGCAGTGCCCCCGGACTAGCGGCATCCTACAATGAGCAGTTCTTC
>TRBJ1-2|-|-|TRBV29-1
CSVAGTSYGYTF
TGCAGCGTCGCAGGGACGTCCTATGGCTACACCTTC
>TRBJ2-1|TRBD2|-|TRBV24-1
CARGLAGGCEQFF
TGTGCCAGGGGACTAGCGGGAGGGTGTGAGCAGTTCTTC
>TRBJ1-6|-|-|TRBV20-1
CSARAPGRNSPLHF
TGCAGTGCTAGAGCCCCAGGGCGGAATTCACCCCTCCACTTT
>TRBJ2-7|TRBD2|-|TRBV7-9
CASSQNLAGNSEQYF
TGTGCCAGCAGCCAAAATTTAGCGGGCAACAGCGAGCAGTACTTC
>TRBJ2-7|TRBD2|once|TRBV20-1
CSAREPAGTKYEQYF
TGCAGTGCTAGAGAGCCAGCGGGGACGAAATACGAGCAGTACTTC
>TRBJ2-7|-|-|TRBV18
CASSSGLVQGTAYEQYF
TGTGCCAGCTCCTCGGGGCTTGTGCAGGGGACGGCCTACGAGCAGTACTTC
>TRBJ2-7|-|-|TRBV27
CASSSSPGDDEQYF
TGTGCCAGCAGTTCCTCCCCAGGGGACGACGAGCAGTACTTC
>TRBJ2-7|-|once|TRBV19
CASSITRDRYEQYF
TGTGCCAGTAGTATAACCAGGGATCGGTACGAGCAGTACTTC
>TRBJ2-7|-|few|TRBV27
CASSYQGYEQYF
TGTGCCAGCAGTTATCAGGGCTACGAGCAGTACTTC